The clone carrying this TCR beta chain was recorded a few times. Its target is unknown. CDR1 is SGHNT, CDR2 YYREEE, per germline (reference sequence). The CDR3 is 14 residues long. Trimming took off 0 bases at V and 8 bases at J, with 14 bases between the two ends. TCRdb's table, derived via immunoSEQ multiplex PCR, lists solely in-frame clones and lacks some. The table records some 270,000 clones, around 85% of them present only once. This entry belongs to a study of cytomegalovirus exposure and HLA in healthy donors. Study details: Later analysis reported that the 95 to 150 validation repertoires shared the platform of the approximately 690 first-cohort repertoires. Study results and caveats: In the 120 validation repertoires, under 95% of cluster scores exceeded 0, per a later analysis. With high specificity and sensitivity, the classifier reportedly diagnosed cytomegalovirus status. The study put 150 or so TCR beta chains on its list as cytomegalovirus-associated.

The sequencing input was PBMCs. The rearrangement joins TRBV5-4 to TRBJ1-2, with D unresolved. This clonotype was obtained from a woman between 18 and 29 years old in good health and CMV-seronegative. DNA of the CDR3: TGTGCCAGCAGCTTGGGTCAGGCCAGCAACGGCTACACCTTC. It specifies CASSLGQASNGYTF.